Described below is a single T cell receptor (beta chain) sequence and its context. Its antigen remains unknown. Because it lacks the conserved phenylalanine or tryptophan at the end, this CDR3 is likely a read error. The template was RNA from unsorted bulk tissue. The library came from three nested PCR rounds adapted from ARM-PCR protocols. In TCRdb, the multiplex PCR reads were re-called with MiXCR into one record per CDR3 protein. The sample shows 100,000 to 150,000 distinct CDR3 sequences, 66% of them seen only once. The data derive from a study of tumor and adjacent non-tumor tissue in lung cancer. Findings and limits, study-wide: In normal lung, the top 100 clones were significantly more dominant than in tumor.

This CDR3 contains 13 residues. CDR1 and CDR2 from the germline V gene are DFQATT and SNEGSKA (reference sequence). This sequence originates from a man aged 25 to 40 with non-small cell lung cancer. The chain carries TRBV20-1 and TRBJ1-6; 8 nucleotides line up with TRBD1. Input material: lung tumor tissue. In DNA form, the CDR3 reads TGCACTGCGCTGACAGGGGCCCTTAAATCCCTCCACTTA. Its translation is CTALTGALKSLHL.